This TCR beta chain derives from a study of high-grade serous ovarian cancer treatment subgroups. Tumor samples were obtained before definitive surgery or chemotherapy. Data came from immunoSEQ multiplex PCR; TCRdb stores just in-frame clones and leaves some out. The sample lists approximately 2,000 clones, roughly 70% seen once, with 15% to 20% in the top ten. A remark on this clone: What it recognizes is unknown.

Overall study results and limits: Different patients shared almost no repertoire; same-patient tumors shared about 0.095 to 0.85.

The clonotype was recovered from a human donor with high-grade serous ovarian cancer. Sequenced material: tumor tissue.

CDR3 residues: CASSEQEAISEAFF. CDR3 bases: TGTGCCAGCAGTGAACAGGAGGCCATATCTGAAGCTTTCTTT. This chain uses TRBV2 with TRBJ1-1; D remains ambiguous. Germline lookup yields CDR1 SNHLY and CDR2 FYNNEI. Trimming left V 2 bases short and J 6 bases short, with 13 bases between. The CDR3 has 14 amino acids.